This passage covers 20 T cell receptor beta chains from one sample sequenced in a study of patients and donors after allogeneic stem cell transplantation. One entry per CDR3 protein, called by TCRdb with MiXCR from the RT-PCR reads. Here the sample spans about 23,000 distinct CDR3 sequences, around 28% being singletons. The sample comprised blood, either unsorted or a sorted T cell fraction (not recorded which). The receptors were sampled from a human donor who was either an allogeneic HSCT recipient or a stem cell or donor lymphocyte infusion donor (not recorded which). It is not recorded whose cells these are; they may come from a transplant donor.

This clonotype appeared many times. The chain joins TRBV4-2 to TRBJ1-2; D unclear. Germline values: CDR1 LGHNA, CDR2 YNFKEQ. The CDR3 covers 12 residues. V gave up 4 bases and J gave up 7 bases, with 10 bases separating them. This CDR3 reads CASSLPDVGYTF. The CDR3 nucleotides read TGTGCCAGCAGCCTTCCCGACGTTGGCTACACCTTC.

The sample holds many counts of this clonotype. The chain joins TRBV5-5 to TRBJ1-2; no clear D gene. The CDR3 extends over 14 amino acids. Germline CDR1 reads SGHKS; CDR2 reads YYEKEE (reference sequence). V dropped 2 bases and J dropped 3 bases, with 11 bases sitting between them. The CDR3 here is CASSLGQVHYGYTF. DNA for the CDR3: TGTGCCAGCAGCTTAGGGCAGGTACACTATGGCTACACCTTC.

This clonotype was detected only a few times. V usage is TRBV2 and J usage is TRBJ2-2, with 8 bases identical to TRBD2. Germline V gives CDR1 SNHLY, CDR2 FYNNEI. The CDR3 is made up of 14 amino acids. V dropped 4 bases and J dropped 5; count of bases not matched to a gene: 3. The CDR3 is CASSGLAWTGELFF. The CDR3 DNA sequence: TGTGCCAGCAGTGGACTAGCGTGGACCGGGGAGCTGTTTTTT.

This chain connects TRBV4-3 to TRBJ1-6, with TRBD1 as a possible D gene (6 bases). Germline CDR1 reads LGHNA; CDR2 reads YSLEER. The CDR3 sequence is 17 residues long. Trimming took off 5 bases at V and 8 bases at J, with 22 bases between the two ends. The CDR3 nucleotides are TGCGCCAGCAGCTTGCACCGGGACACTTCACGGGATTCACCCCTCCACTTT. It codes for CASSLHRDTSRDSPLHF.

This clonotype was seen only a few times. The chain carries TRBV6-5 and TRBJ1-6; the D gene is possibly TRBD1 (5 bases). Trimming took 6 bases from V and 9 from J, leaving 12 bases between them. The CDR3 length is 13 residues. The germline V gene encodes CDR1 MNHEY and CDR2 SVGAGI. The CDR3 reads CASSRDGGSPLHF. Here the CDR3 DNA reads TGTGCCAGCAGCAGGGACGGAGGTTCACCCCTCCACTTT.

The chain carries TRBV18 and TRBJ1-6; D call uncertain. CDR3 length: 15 amino acids. Trimming cost V 3 bases and J 0 bases, with 6 bases left between them. CDR1 and CDR2 (germline): KGHSH, LQKENI. The CDR3 sequence: CASSPPGSYNSPLHF. The CDR3, as DNA: TGTGCCAGCTCACCTCCGGGCTCCTATAATTCACCCCTCCACTTT. Variable domain in full (rest from reference TRBV18 and TRBJ1-6): NAGVMQNPRHLVRRRGQEARLRCSPMKGHSHVYWYRQLPEEGLKFMVYLQKENIIDESGMPKERFSAEFPKEGPSILRIQQVVRGDSAAYFCASSPPGSYNSPLHFGNGTRLTVT.

In its sample, this clonotype was seen a few times. The chain couples TRBV12-3 or TRBV12-4 to TRBJ1-4; D might be TRBD1 (5 bases). The CDR3 contains 14 residues. Trimming removed 7 bases at V and 0 bases at J, with 9 bases between. The CDR3 is CASTTGSTNEKLFF. In nucleotides, the CDR3 is TGTGCCAGCACTACAGGCTCAACTAATGAAAAACTGTTTTTT.

The V and J genes are TRBV5-1 and TRBJ2-7; D not resolved. The CDR3 has 11 residues. V was clipped by 2 bases and J by 12 bases, with 12 bases between them. Per germline, CDR1 SGHRS and CDR2 YFSETQ. The CDR3 loop reads CASSLVMGWYV. Here the CDR3 DNA reads TGCGCCAGCAGCTTAGTCATGGGTTGGTACGTC.

This rearrangement joins TRBV20-1 to TRBJ2-3; D not certain. CDR1 is DFQATT, CDR2 SNEGSKA, per germline (reference sequence). V was clipped by 1 base and J by 2 bases, with 19 bases between them. The CDR3 has 17 residues. The CDR3 DNA follows: TGCAGTGCTAGAGGCTTTCAGCCGCTGGTTTCCACAGATACGCAGTATTTT. Residues: CSARGFQPLVSTDTQYF.

The CDR3 is CASSNFRGHTEAFF. The CDR3 nucleotides read TGTGCCAGCAGTAATTTTAGGGGGCACACTGAAGCTTTCTTT. The chain couples TRBV7-9 to TRBJ1-1, with 7 bases fitting TRBD1. Germline CDR1 reads SEHNR; CDR2 reads FQNEAQ (reference sequence). V trimming: 6 bases; J trimming: 3 bases; junction bases outside the gene matches: 7. There are 14 residues in the CDR3.

This clonotype was observed many times. V is TRBV7-9 and J is TRBJ1-1; 7 nucleotides match TRBD1. The trim removed 3 bases at V and 4 bases at J, leaving 2 bases unmatched. CDR1 is SEHNR, CDR2 FQNEAQ, per germline (reference sequence). CDR3 length: 13 residues. This CDR3 is CASSLGQTTEAFF. The CDR3 region has the DNA TGTGCCAGCAGCTTGGGACAGACCACTGAAGCTTTCTTT.

This clonotype was recorded at least ten times. This chain joins TRBV10-3 and TRBJ2-5, with D maybe TRBD1 (7 bases). V was shortened by 7 bases and J by 4 bases, with 13 bases between the two germline ends. CDR1 ENHRY and CDR2 SYGVKD come from the germline V gene. This CDR3 comprises 13 residues. The CDR3 is CAITTGEAETQYF. CDR3 bases: TGTGCCATCACTACAGGGGAGGCAGAGACCCAGTACTTC.

This chain uses TRBV7-3 with TRBJ1-6; D possibly corresponds to TRBD1 (5 bases). The CDR3 covers 15 residues. The germline gives CDR1 SGHTA, CDR2 FQGTGA. The V end lost 5 bases, the J end lost 6 bases, and 14 bases lay between the germline ends. CDR3 protein: CASSPGTGLNSPLHF. In nucleotides, the CDR3 is TGTGCCAGCAGCCCCGGGACGGGACTTAATTCACCCCTCCACTTT.

This clonotype was recorded once. This chain connects TRBV27 to TRBJ2-7, with 9 bases that match TRBD1. The CDR3 length is 15 residues. The germline V gene has CDR1 MNHEY and CDR2 SMNVEV (reference sequence). The ends lost 6 bases at V and 4 bases at J; junction bases unmatched: 10. The CDR3 here is CASRNGTGILYEQYF. The CDR3 DNA sequence: TGTGCCAGCAGGAATGGGACAGGGATTTTATACGAGCAGTACTTC.

This clonotype was counted a few times. The chain has TRBV7-9 and TRBJ1-2; unclear D gene. The V and J ends lost 2 bases and 0 bases respectively, with 7 bases between them. The CDR3 sequence is 14 residues long. Germline CDR1 reads SEHNR; CDR2 reads FQNEAQ (reference sequence). Here the CDR3 reads CASSLRAANYGYTF. The DNA for the CDR3 is TGTGCCAGCAGCTTAAGAGCAGCTAACTATGGCTACACCTTC.

This clonotype was observed many times. J is TRBJ1-1 and V is TRBV7-9, with a weak D call TRBD1 (6 bases). Between the trimmed V and J ends, which lost 4 bases and 5 bases, there was a span of 11 bases. The V gene's germline CDR1 is SEHNR and CDR2 FQNEAQ (reference sequence). The CDR3 runs 13 residues. CDR3 DNA sequence: TGTGCCAGCAGCTCCCCGGGACAAACTGAAGCTTTCTTT. Residues: CASSSPGQTEAFF.

This clonotype has a handful of counts. The CDR3 DNA is TGTGCCAGCAGTCTGGGACAGTCCAATGAAAAACTGTTTTTT. Translating gives CASSLGQSNEKLFF. The chain has TRBV12-3 or TRBV12-4 and TRBJ1-4, with 7 nucleotides matching TRBD1. The CDR3 sequence is 14 residues long. Trimming at V came to 5 bases and at J to 5 bases, leaving 5 bases not matched to a gene.

This chain uses TRBV20-1 with TRBJ1-1; tentatively, D is TRBD1 (5 bases). Per the germline V gene, CDR1 is DFQATT and CDR2 is SNEGSKA (reference sequence). The CDR3 has 16 amino acids. Trimming left V 2 bases short and J 1 base short, with 17 bases between. The CDR3 DNA follows: TGCAGTGCTAGATCTCAGGGAGGGGATCGGAACACTGAAGCTTTCTTT. This sequence encodes CSARSQGGDRNTEAFF.

The chain joins TRBV25-1 to TRBJ2-3, with a possible D match to TRBD2 (6 bases). CDR1 is MGHDK, CDR2 SYGVNS, per germline. V gave up 3 bases and J gave up 6 bases, with 19 bases separating them. The length of the CDR3 is 16 residues. CDR3 loop: CASSDRAHGGGDTQYF. CDR3 DNA: TGTGCCAGCAGTGATAGGGCTCACGGGGGTGGTGATACGCAGTATTTT.

This clonotype was picked up a small number of times. The chain combines TRBV5-5 with TRBJ1-5; a possible D gene is TRBD1 (6 bases). V was shortened by 0 bases and J by 2 bases, with 9 bases between the two germline ends. Germline assignment: CDR1 SGHKS and CDR2 YYEKEE (reference sequence). This CDR3 region has 15 residues. The CDR3 DNA reads TGTGCCAGCAGCTTGGCCAACAGGGGCAATCAGCCCCAGCATTTT. It codes for CASSLANRGNQPQHF.